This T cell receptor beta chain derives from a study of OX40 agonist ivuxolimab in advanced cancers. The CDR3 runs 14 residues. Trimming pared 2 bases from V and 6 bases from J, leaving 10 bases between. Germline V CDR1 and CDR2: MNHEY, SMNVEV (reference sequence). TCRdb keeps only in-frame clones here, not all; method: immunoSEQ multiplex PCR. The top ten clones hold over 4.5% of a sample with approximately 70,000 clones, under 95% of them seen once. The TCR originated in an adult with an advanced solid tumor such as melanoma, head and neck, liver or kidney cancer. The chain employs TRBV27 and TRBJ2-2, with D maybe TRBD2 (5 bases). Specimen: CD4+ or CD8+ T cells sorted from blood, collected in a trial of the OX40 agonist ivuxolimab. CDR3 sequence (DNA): TGTGCCAGCAGTTTACGCGGAGGACCCGGGGAGCTGTTTTTT. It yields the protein CASSLRGGPGELFF.